These 27 T cell receptor beta chains were sequenced from one sample in a study of cytomegalovirus exposure and HLA in healthy donors. The PCR ran on 60 Vbeta and 13 Jbeta primers. Only in-frame clones appear in the TCRdb table, and some are missing; sequencing was by immunoSEQ multiplex PCR. The table lists around 84,000 clones, with roughly 4.8% in the top ten. Sequenced input: PBMCs. The receptors here all came from a man aged 25 to 40 in good health and CMV-seronegative.

The V gene is TRBV18, the J gene TRBJ2-6, with TRBD2 matching over 9 bases. Unmatched junction bases numbered 10, after V lost 3 bases and J lost 1 base. The germline gives CDR1 KGHSH, CDR2 LQKENI. The CDR3 has 19 amino acids. For the CDR3, the DNA is TGTGCCAGCTCACCCCTGGCCAGCGGGGGGTCATCTGGGGCCAACGTCCTGACTTTC. Protein: CASSPLASGGSSGANVLTF.

The chain employs TRBV28 and TRBJ1-4; unclear D gene. This CDR3 has 15 amino acids. The V gene's germline CDR1 is MDHEN and CDR2 SYDVKM. Trimming left V 3 bases short and J 0 bases short, with 8 bases between. This CDR3 reads CASSFWTSTNEKLFF. The CDR3 nucleotides read TGTGCCAGCAGTTTTTGGACTTCAACTAATGAAAAACTGTTTTTT.

The rearrangement joins TRBV11-2 to TRBJ2-7; D call uncertain. This CDR3 is 12 amino acids long. The germline V and J ends were trimmed by 5 bases and 3 bases, with 8 bases remaining between them. Germline assignment: CDR1 SGHAT and CDR2 FQNNGV. Written as DNA, the CDR3 is TGTGCCAGCAGCCTCCTCCGCTACGAGCAGTACTTC. The encoded protein is CASSLLRYEQYF.

The chain carries TRBV18 and TRBJ2-5; D is perhaps TRBD2 (6 bases). Germline CDR1 KGHSH, CDR2 LQKENI. V was cut by 3 bases and J by 6 bases, with 17 bases left in between. The CDR3 totals 15 residues. CDR3: CASSPRDFLRQTQYF. The CDR3 DNA follows: TGTGCCAGCTCACCTCGGGACTTCCTTCGGCAGACCCAGTACTTC.

The rearrangement joins TRBV27 to TRBJ1-2; 7 nucleotides align to TRBD1. Per the germline V gene, CDR1 is MNHEY and CDR2 is SMNVEV (reference sequence). Losses at the gene ends were 5 bases for V and 4 bases for J; bases not matched to a gene: 13. This CDR3 comprises 16 residues. CDR3 loop: CASSRTGFDRVYGYTF. DNA for the CDR3: TGTGCCAGCAGTCGAACCGGTTTCGACAGGGTCTATGGCTACACCTTC.

The CDR3 region has the DNA TGTGCCAGCAGGGAGCCGGGGGTTTGGGGGGAGCTGTTTTTT. This codes for CASREPGVWGELFF. The J gene is TRBJ2-2, the V gene TRBV6-5; D is possibly TRBD2 (6 bases). CDR3 length: 14 residues. The germline V gene encodes CDR1 MNHEY and CDR2 SVGAGI. The V end lost 6 bases, the J end lost 8 bases, and 16 bases lay between the germline ends.

This chain connects TRBV4-3 to TRBJ2-1, with D hard to call. This CDR3 is 18 amino acids long. V was trimmed by 0 bases and J by 0 bases, leaving 15 bases between them. Germline V gives CDR1 LGHNA, CDR2 YSLEER. The CDR3 DNA follows: TGCGCCAGCAGCCAAGATGTGTTGAGGTTCAGCTCCTACAATGAGCAGTTCTTC. It yields the protein CASSQDVLRFSSYNEQFF.

This chain joins TRBV5-1 and TRBJ1-2; D gene unclear. This CDR3 spans 16 amino acids. The V end was cut by 4 bases, the J end by 3 bases, with 19 bases between. CDR1 and CDR2 (germline): SGHRS, YFSETQ. DNA for the CDR3: TGCGCCAGCAGCCCCGAGGGTGGGGTTCTCTACTATGGCTACACCTTC. Protein sequence: CASSPEGGVLYYGYTF.

This chain joins TRBV4-3 and TRBJ2-7; 7 bases agree with TRBD2. Looked up from germline, CDR1 is LGHNA and CDR2 is YSLEER. V shed 0 bases and J 3 bases; nucleotides not matched to a gene: 14. The CDR3 runs 18 residues. The CDR3 spells CASSQDPSGTLGRYEQYF. The CDR3 DNA is TGCGCCAGCAGCCAAGATCCTAGCGGCACCCTGGGTCGCTACGAGCAGTACTTC.

The chain recombines TRBV27 with TRBJ1-2; 10 nucleotides match TRBD1. CDR3 length: 17 residues. V was clipped by 3 bases and J by 4 bases; unmatched bases: 11. Germline V lookup: CDR1 MNHEY, CDR2 SMNVEV (reference sequence). The CDR3 loop is CASSFLKPGQGTYGYTF. The CDR3 bases are TGTGCCAGCAGTTTCCTTAAACCGGGACAGGGGACCTATGGCTACACCTTC.

The chain joins TRBV5-5 to TRBJ2-3; 8 bases map to TRBD1. There are 15 residues in the CDR3. Unmatched junction bases numbered 8, after V lost 4 bases and J lost 4 bases. The germline V gene encodes CDR1 SGHKS and CDR2 YYEKEE (reference sequence). The CDR3: CASSPRTGFADTQYF. CDR3 DNA sequence: TGTGCCAGCAGCCCGAGGACAGGGTTTGCAGATACGCAGTATTTT.

The gene calls are TRBV6-5 and TRBJ1-2; D perhaps matches TRBD1 (6 bases). The V end was cut by 6 bases, the J end by 3 bases, with 11 bases between. CDR3 size: 13 residues. The germline gives CDR1 MNHEY, CDR2 SVGAGI. In nucleotides, the CDR3 is TGTGCCAGCAGACAGGACAGCTACTATGGCTACACCTTC. Amino acid sequence: CASRQDSYYGYTF.

The gene calls are TRBV6-1 and TRBJ1-2; the D gene is possibly TRBD1 (5 bases). The V gene's germline CDR1 is MNHNS and CDR2 SASEGT. The CDR3 runs to 14 residues. Deletions cut 2 bases from V and 6 bases from J, with 13 bases between. The CDR3 DNA reads as TGTGCCAGCAGTGAAATAGGCAGGGTTGATGGCTACACCTTC. Translating it yields CASSEIGRVDGYTF.

The V and J genes are TRBV6-7 and TRBJ1-6, with 9 bases identical to TRBD1. TRBV6-7 is an open reading frame, and its role is uncertain. V was clipped by 6 bases and J by 7 bases; unmatched bases: 4. The CDR3 has 14 residues. As DNA, the CDR3 is TGTGCCAGCAGCCCCGGGACAGGGAATTCACCCCTCCACTTT. Amino acids: CASSPGTGNSPLHF.

The J gene is TRBJ1-1, the V gene TRBV11-2, with D unresolved. Germline V CDR1 and CDR2: SGHAT, FQNNGV. V was cut by 5 bases and J by 0 bases, with 7 bases left in between. The CDR3 covers 13 residues. The CDR3: CASSLLMNTEAFF. The CDR3, as DNA: TGTGCCAGCAGCCTTTTAATGAACACTGAAGCTTTCTTT.

The gene calls are TRBV19 and TRBJ2-7, with TRBD1 identical over 9 bases. The CDR3 extends over 14 amino acids. Germline V gene data show CDR1 as LNHDA and CDR2 as SQIVND (reference sequence). With 5 bases clipped from V and 6 bases from J, the junction kept 8 bases outside the gene matches. The DNA for the CDR3 is TGTGCCAGTAGTCCCTGGGACAGGGCCGGCGAGCAGTACTTC. It specifies CASSPWDRAGEQYF. The whole variable domain, remainder taken from reference TRBV19 and TRBJ2-7, is DGGITQSPKYLFRKEGQNVTLSCEQNLNHDAMYWYRQDPGQGLRLIYYSQIVNDFQKGDIAEGYSVSREKKESFPLTVTSAQKNPTAFYLCASSPWDRAGEQYFGPGTRLTVT.

The rearrangement joins TRBV7-2 to TRBJ2-1, with D perhaps TRBD2 (5 bases). Germline V gene data show CDR1 as SGHTA and CDR2 as FQGNSA. With 5 bases removed from V and 0 bases from J, the gap between germline ends came to 11 bases. This CDR3 is 15 amino acids long. DNA for the CDR3: TGTGCCAGCAGCCCAGGAGGCTTCTCCTACAATGAGCAGTTCTTC. This codes for CASSPGGFSYNEQFF.

The rearrangement links TRBV25-1 to TRBJ2-3; 7 bases map to TRBD2. This CDR3 region has 14 residues. From germline, CDR1 is MGHDK and CDR2 SYGVNS. J gave up 5 bases and V 4 bases, and 6 bases lay outside the gene matches. The CDR3 loop reads CASSVGGIGDTQYF. CDR3 nucleotide sequence: TGTGCCAGCAGTGTGGGGGGGATTGGAGATACGCAGTATTTT.

The V gene is TRBV4-3, the J gene TRBJ1-5, with D unresolved. The ends were cut back, 0 bases at V and 1 base at J, with 13 bases in the middle. The CDR3 spans 17 residues. Germline V gives CDR1 LGHNA, CDR2 YSLEER. CDR3 residues: CASSQDFPRASNQPQHF. The CDR3 bases are TGCGCCAGCAGCCAAGATTTCCCGCGGGCCAGCAATCAGCCCCAGCATTTT.

The CDR3 DNA is TGTGCCACCCCGACCCCCTTGGAGGCTTTCTTT. This codes for CATPTPLEAFF. The V call is TRBV2, the J call TRBJ1-1; no clear D gene. In germline, CDR1 is SNHLY, CDR2 FYNNEI. The ends were cut back, 10 bases at V and 11 bases at J, with 17 bases in the middle. There are 11 residues in the CDR3.

This rearrangement joins TRBV30 to TRBJ1-3; unclear D gene. This CDR3 comprises 14 residues. Looked up from germline, CDR1 is GTSNPN and CDR2 is SVGIG (reference sequence). The V end lost 1 base, the J end lost 0 bases, and 7 bases lay between the germline ends. CDR3 sequence: CAWSAGFSGNTIYF. The DNA for the CDR3 is TGTGCCTGGAGTGCGGGGTTCTCTGGAAACACCATATATTTT.

This chain links TRBV7-8 with TRBJ1-1; the match to TRBD1 covers 11 bases. This CDR3 has 14 residues. Trimming took 5 bases from V and 5 from J; bases not matched to a gene: 4. CDR1 and CDR2 (germline): SGHVS, FQNEAQ. The CDR3 region has the DNA TGTGCCAGCAGCCCAGGGACAGGGGGGACTGAAGCTTTCTTT. It yields the protein CASSPGTGGTEAFF.

The chain couples TRBV6-5 to TRBJ2-7, with D perhaps TRBD1 (6 bases). The germline V gene encodes CDR1 MNHEY and CDR2 SVGAGI. This CDR3 has 14 amino acids. Trimming took 5 bases from V and 3 from J, leaving 14 bases between them. CDR3 residues: CASSELGTSYEQYF. CDR3 coding DNA: TGTGCCAGCAGTGAACTAGGGACAAGCTACGAGCAGTACTTC.

The chain joins TRBV4-1 to TRBJ2-7, with D tentatively TRBD2 (5 bases). V lost 3 bases, J lost 7 bases, and 10 bases lay in between. The CDR3 totals 12 residues. The V gene's germline CDR1 is MGHRA and CDR2 YSYEKL. For the CDR3, the DNA is TGCGCCAGCAGCCATACTAGTGAAGAGCAGTACTTC. This codes for CASSHTSEEQYF.

The chain has TRBV5-4 and TRBJ2-1, with a weak D call TRBD1 (6 bases). CDR3 size: 15 residues. The ends were cut back, 4 bases at V and 4 bases at J, with 15 bases in the middle. Germline CDR1 is SGHNT and CDR2 is YYREEE (reference sequence). The CDR3 DNA sequence: TGTGCCAGCAGCCGGACAGTTGAACTTTACAATGAGCAGTTCTTC. Translating it yields CASSRTVELYNEQFF. The full variable domain, rest sourced from reference TRBV5-4 and TRBJ2-1, is ETGVTQSPTHLIKTRGQQVTLRCSSQSGHNTVSWYQQALGQGPQFIFQYYREEENGRGNFPPRFSGLQFPNYSSELNVNALELDDSALYLCASSRTVELYNEQFFGPGTRLTVL.

J is TRBJ1-2 and V is TRBV10-3, with TRBD1 matching over 8 bases. The CDR3 sequence is 17 residues long. Germline CDR1 and CDR2: ENHRY and SYGVKD. J was trimmed by 4 bases and V by 0 bases; bases with no gene match: 10. As DNA, the CDR3 is TGTGCCATCAGTGAGTCGGAGGGGGACAGGCCCTTCTATGGCTACACCTTC. Translating it yields CAISESEGDRPFYGYTF.

V is TRBV18 and J is TRBJ1-1; 8 bases align to TRBD1. Germline V gene data show CDR1 as KGHSH and CDR2 as LQKENI. V was pared by 4 bases and J by 0 bases, with 7 bases of the junction left unmatched. This CDR3 contains 16 residues. CDR3 DNA: TGTGCCAGCTCACTAGGACAGGGCGTGATGAACACTGAAGCTTTCTTT. This translates into CASSLGQGVMNTEAFF.